The 29 T cell receptor beta chains in this list originate from one sample, sequenced in a study of vaccination and CD4 T cells after COVID-19. Researchers used the Oncomine TCR Beta short-read assay to sequence DNA from cultured CD4+ T cells. A single record per CDR3 protein comes from TCRdb applying MiXCR to the PCR reads. The sample holds 10,000 or so distinct CDR3 sequences, about 41% seen once. Treatment given: roughly 11-day PBMC culture with coronavirus spike peptide pools or control peptides (ViraFEST assay). No antigen is known for these receptors. The source material was CD4+ T cells from blood, cultured in vitro, sampled after SARS-CoV-2 vaccination. These receptor sequences come from a human donor who had recovered from COVID-19.

This clonotype is labeled as large (0.1 to 1%). The chain is built from TRBV7-2 and TRBJ1-1; D not certain. Germline CDR1 reads SGHTA; CDR2 reads FQGNSA. This CDR3 has 17 amino acids. With 2 bases removed from V and 11 bases from J, the gap between germline ends came to 27 bases. The CDR3 loop reads CASSLRIEDYYKSVAFF. The CDR3 nucleotides are TGTGCCAGCAGCTTACGGATCGAGGACTACTACAAATCGGTGGCTTTCTTT.

The table lists this clonotype with a few counts. The rearrangement joins TRBV19 to TRBJ1-5; TRBD1 might be the D (6 bases). The CDR3 loop spans 15 amino acids. The germline CDR1 and CDR2 sequences are LNHDA and SQIVND (reference sequence). Trimming took off 4 bases at V and 3 bases at J, with 13 bases between the two ends. The CDR3 DNA reads TGTGCCAGTAGTAAAGTGGGGGGGCCCAATCAGCCCCAGCATTTT. Amino acid sequence: CASSKVGGPNQPQHF.

The chain carries TRBV18 and TRBJ1-1; D is uncertain. V dropped 0 bases and J dropped 8 bases, with 7 bases sitting between them. In germline, CDR1 is KGHSH, CDR2 LQKENI. The CDR3 length is 12 residues. CDR3 DNA sequence: TGTGCCAGCTCACCACCGTCGGGGGAAGCTTTCTTT. It yields the protein CASSPPSGEAFF. Complete variable domain (other parts from reference TRBV18 and TRBJ1-1): NAGVMQNPRHLVRRRGQEARLRCSPMKGHSHVYWYRQLPEEGLKFMVYLQKENIIDESGMPKERFSAEFPKEGPSILRIQQVVRGDSAAYFCASSPPSGEAFFGQGTRLTVV.

The rearrangement joins TRBV11-2 to TRBJ2-1, with 9 bases fitting TRBD2. Germline V gives CDR1 SGHAT, CDR2 FQNNGV. The CDR3 extends over 15 amino acids. Trimming took 2 bases from V and 3 from J; bases not matched to a gene: 2. The CDR3 DNA follows: TGTGCCAGCAGCTTAATGACTAGCGGCTACAATGAGCAGTTCTTC. Its protein is CASSLMTSGYNEQFF.

V is TRBV7-2 and J is TRBJ2-5; the D gene is possibly TRBD1 (6 bases). CDR3 length: 15 amino acids. With 7 bases removed from V and 5 bases from J, the gap between germline ends came to 20 bases. CDR1 and CDR2 (germline): SGHTA, FQGNSA. CDR3 nucleotides: TGTGCCAGCACTGTTAGGGGGATAGGTTGGGAGACCCAGTACTTC. This encodes CASTVRGIGWETQYF. The full variable domain, with the rest looked up from reference TRBV7-2 and TRBJ2-5, is GAGVSQSPSNKVTEKGKDVELRCDPISGHTALYWYRQSLGQGLEFLIYFQGNSAPDKSGLPSDRFSAERTGGSVSTLTIQRTQQEDSAVYLCASTVRGIGWETQYFGPGTRLLVL.

This clonotype has just a few counts. The chain couples TRBV7-8 to TRBJ2-5; D might be TRBD1 or TRBD2, each matching 6 bases. Germline V lookup: CDR1 SGHVS, CDR2 FQNEAQ. CDR3 length equals 13 residues. Trimming cost V 5 bases and J 5 bases, with 12 bases left between them. CDR3 coding DNA: TGTGCCAGCAGCCTAGGGGGGCGCGAGACCCAGTACTTC. It specifies CASSLGGRETQYF.

This clonotype showed up just a few times. The chain recombines TRBV19 with TRBJ2-4; the match to TRBD2 covers 7 bases. Trimming removed 5 bases from V and 0 bases from J; junction bases left unmatched: 7. The germline gives CDR1 LNHDA, CDR2 SQIVND (reference sequence). The CDR3 runs to 16 residues. The CDR3 region has the DNA TGTGCCAGTAGTCGCCGGGGGGACCTAGCCAAAAACATTCAGTACTTC. Residues: CASSRRGDLAKNIQYF.

This chain joins TRBV7-2 and TRBJ2-1, with TRBD2 identical over 7 bases. V lost 1 base and J lost 4; bases outside the gene matches: 13. Germline V gene lookup returns CDR1 SGHTA and CDR2 FQGNSA. The CDR3 is 18 residues long. CDR3 sequence reads: CASSLGWGLAGRYNEQFF. For the CDR3, the DNA is TGTGCCAGCAGCTTAGGGTGGGGTTTAGCGGGCCGATACAATGAGCAGTTCTTC.

This clonotype qualifies as medium-sized (0.01 to 0.1%). The chain employs TRBV4-3 and TRBJ2-2, with unresolved D. This CDR3 has 14 residues. Germline CDR1 reads LGHNA; CDR2 reads YSLEER. V was cut by 4 bases and J by 2 bases, with 8 bases left in between. CDR3 bases: TGCGCCAGCAGCCCGGACCGAAACACCGGGGAGCTGTTTTTT. Its translation is CASSPDRNTGELFF.

This clonotype was seen a handful of times. The J gene is TRBJ2-3, the V gene TRBV7-2; the match to TRBD2 covers 7 bases. CDR1 is SGHTA, CDR2 FQGNSA, per germline. With 0 bases clipped from V and 2 bases from J, the junction kept 8 bases outside the gene matches. The CDR3 runs 17 residues. The CDR3 DNA sequence: TGTGCCAGCAGCTTAGCGCCGGCTAGCGGTAACACAGATACGCAGTATTTT. Translation: CASSLAPASGNTDTQYF.

The V gene is TRBV28, the J gene TRBJ1-5; D is unclear. V dropped 6 bases and J dropped 0 bases, with 18 bases sitting between them. The length of the CDR3 is 17 residues. CDR1 and CDR2 from the germline V gene are MDHEN and SYDVKM. The CDR3, as DNA: TGTGCCAGCAGCTTGGGCTCCCGCGGATATAGCAATCAGCCCCAGCATTTT. This gives the protein CASSLGSRGYSNQPQHF. Full variable domain (outside the CDR3, taken from reference TRBV28 and TRBJ1-5): DVKVTQSSRYLVKRTGEKVFLECVQDMDHENMFWYRQDPGLGLRLIYFSYDVKMKEKGDIPEGYSVSREKKERFSLILESASTNQTSMYLCASSLGSRGYSNQPQHFGDGTRLSIL.

The chain couples TRBV6-1 to TRBJ1-1; D is possibly TRBD1 (5 bases). CDR1 and CDR2 from the germline V gene are MNHNS and SASEGT. This CDR3 has 14 amino acids. The germline V and J ends were trimmed by 6 bases and 3 bases, with 14 bases remaining between them. CDR3 coding DNA: TGTGCCAGCAGCCACGGGGGGACCTACACTGAAGCTTTCTTT. The encoded protein is CASSHGGTYTEAFF.

This sequence joins TRBV7-2 and TRBJ2-7, with 9 bases lining up with TRBD1. This CDR3 is built from 14 residues. Germline CDR1 and CDR2: SGHTA and FQGNSA. The V and J ends lost 4 bases and 2 bases, in that order; junction bases with no gene match: 3. The CDR3 sequence is CASSWDRAAYEQYF. Here the CDR3 DNA reads TGTGCCAGCAGCTGGGACAGGGCCGCCTACGAGCAGTACTTC.

Only a few counts were recorded for this clonotype. This chain joins TRBV27 and TRBJ1-1; 8 bases match TRBD1. This CDR3 is 15 amino acids long. CDR1 MNHEY and CDR2 SMNVEV come from the germline V gene (reference sequence). The junction had 13 bases not matched to a gene; V was cut back by 6 bases and J by 7 bases. The chain's CDR3 is CASRSQGALKGEAFF. The CDR3 region has the DNA TGTGCCAGCAGGTCCCAGGGGGCGCTAAAGGGTGAAGCTTTCTTT.

Only a few counts were recorded for this clonotype. This chain uses TRBV4-3 with TRBJ2-1; 8 bases fit TRBD2. The germline gives CDR1 LGHNA, CDR2 YSLEER. V trimming: 4 bases; J trimming: 8 bases; junction bases outside the gene matches: 13. The CDR3 totals 16 residues. Here the CDR3 DNA reads TGCGCCAGCAGCCCCAACGGGATAGCGGGACCGGATGAGCAGTTCTTC. Protein sequence: CASSPNGIAGPDEQFF.

J is TRBJ1-3 and V is TRBV12-3 or TRBV12-4; no clear D gene. Trimming left V 6 bases short and J 0 bases short, with 6 bases between. The CDR3 is 13 amino acids. CDR3 residues: CASSPTSGNTIYF. CDR3 DNA: TGTGCCAGCAGCCCTACCTCTGGAAACACCATATATTTT.

In this sample, this clonotype turned up a few times. The chain links TRBV5-6 to TRBJ1-5, with D possibly TRBD1 on 6 matching bases. This CDR3 contains 14 residues. V was trimmed by 4 bases and J by 7 bases, leaving 15 bases between them. Germline V gene sequence: CDR1 SGHDT, CDR2 YYEEEE. The CDR3 nucleotides read TGTGCCAGCAGCCTCATGGGGACACTCCAGCCCCAGCATTTT. It is translated as CASSLMGTLQPQHF.

The CDR3, as DNA: TGTGCCAGCAGTCCTTCGGGGACCCCGAGGGATGAGCAGTTCTTC. Residues: CASSPSGTPRDEQFF. The chain recombines TRBV28 with TRBJ2-1, with D possibly being TRBD1 or TRBD2 (5 bases each). Trimming removed 5 bases at V and 8 bases at J, with 19 bases between. This CDR3 has 15 residues. Germline values: CDR1 MDHEN, CDR2 SYDVKM.

The genes are TRBV6-5 and TRBJ2-7, with D possibly called TRBD1 or TRBD2 (5 bases each). Trimming shortened V by 2 bases and J by 2 bases, and 13 bases separated the two germline ends. The CDR3 length is 15 residues. The V gene's germline CDR1 is MNHEY and CDR2 SVGAGI. DNA of the CDR3: TGTGCCAGCAGTTACAAGGGACCCGATCCCTACGAGCAGTACTTC. Translating it yields CASSYKGPDPYEQYF.

The chain joins TRBV7-2 to TRBJ2-1; D is possibly TRBD2 (6 bases). CDR3 size: 16 residues. Germline CDR1 reads SGHTA; CDR2 reads FQGNSA. The V gene lost 2 bases and the J gene lost 4 bases, with 15 bases spanning the gap. The CDR3 protein is CASSLLKGSGYNEQFF. CDR3 sequence (DNA): TGTGCCAGCAGCTTACTAAAGGGGAGCGGGTACAATGAGCAGTTCTTC.

As DNA, the CDR3 is TGTGCCACCCCGACAGGGGATAACTACGAGCAGTACTTC. Its protein is CATPTGDNYEQYF. The chain combines TRBV27 with TRBJ2-7, with 8 bases identical to TRBD1. The CDR3 is 13 amino acids. J lost 3 bases, V lost 10 bases, and 8 bases had no gene match. The germline CDR1 and CDR2 sequences are MNHEY and SMNVEV (reference sequence).

The chain links TRBV25-1 to TRBJ2-5, with no clear D. CDR3 length: 14 amino acids. Deletions cut 3 bases from V and 5 bases from J, with 13 bases between. Germline assignment: CDR1 MGHDK and CDR2 SYGVNS. In nucleotides, the CDR3 is TGTGCCAGCAGTGAGAGGCGAGCTGGGGAGACCCAGTACTTC. Translation gives CASSERRAGETQYF. The variable domain in full, completed from reference TRBV25-1 and TRBJ2-5, reads EADIYQTPRYLVIGTGKKITLECSQTMGHDKMYWYQQDPGMELHLIHYSYGVNSTEKGDLSSESTVSRIRTEHFPLTLESARPSHTSQYLCASSERRAGETQYFGPGTRLLVL.

This clonotype was counted only a few times. The chain recombines TRBV6-5 with TRBJ1-1, with D unresolved. From germline, CDR1 is MNHEY and CDR2 SVGAGI. The CDR3 consists of 14 residues. The V end was cut by 3 bases, the J end by 0 bases, with 8 bases between. The CDR3 bases are TGTGCCAGCAGTTATGGAGTCATGAACACTGAAGCTTTCTTT. Translation: CASSYGVMNTEAFF.

A few counts support this clonotype. The CDR3 region has the DNA TGTGCCAGCAGCTTTGTATTTCCTAGCACAGATACGCAGTATTTT. Protein sequence: CASSFVFPSTDTQYF. This chain joins TRBV7-2 and TRBJ2-3; D call uncertain. Germline V gene sequence: CDR1 SGHTA, CDR2 FQGNSA. Trimming removed 3 bases from V and 0 bases from J, with 10 bases in between. The CDR3 spans 15 residues.

In regard to this clonotype: A junction end diverges from the germline sequence, so it may reflect a read error. CDR3 coding DNA: TGTGCCAGCAGAGAAGCCACAGGGGCAGCCAAAAACATTCAGTACTTC. Its protein is CASREATGAAKNIQYF. The genes are TRBV2 and TRBJ2-4; 7 bases fit TRBD1. CDR3 length: 16 residues. Per germline, CDR1 SNHLY and CDR2 FYNNEI.

The chain links TRBV20-1 to TRBJ1-4; D gene ambiguous. The CDR3 spans 12 residues. Trimming took 2 bases from V and 6 from J, leaving 7 bases between them. Germline CDR1 is DFQATT and CDR2 is SNEGSKA (reference sequence). CDR3 sequence: CSARRADEKLFF. The CDR3, as DNA: TGCAGTGCTAGACGGGCCGATGAAAAACTGTTTTTT.

The chain couples TRBV27 to TRBJ1-2; no firm D call. Germline V gene data show CDR1 as MNHEY and CDR2 as SMNVEV (reference sequence). The CDR3 is 13 amino acids. V lost 6 bases to trimming and J lost 4 bases, with 12 bases between them. For the CDR3, the DNA is TGTGCCAGCAGCCTCGGGTTTGGCTATGGCTACACCTTC. It specifies CASSLGFGYGYTF.

The chain has TRBV4-3 and TRBJ2-6, with 7 bases that match TRBD2. With V trimmed by 0 bases and J by 1 base, 0 bases remained unmatched. The CDR3 sequence is 16 residues long. Germline CDR1 reads LGHNA; CDR2 reads YSLEER. The CDR3 is CASSQEGGSGANVLTF. The CDR3 region has the DNA TGCGCCAGCAGCCAAGAGGGGGGGTCTGGGGCCAACGTCCTGACTTTC.

Written as DNA, the CDR3 is TGTGCCAGCAGCTATCGTGGTAGCGGGTTAGATACGCAGTATTTT. Translating gives CASSYRGSGLDTQYF. This chain joins TRBV7-8 and TRBJ2-3, with TRBD2 matching 7 bases. Germline-derived CDR1 and CDR2 are SGHVS and FQNEAQ. This CDR3 has 15 residues. V lost 4 bases to trimming and J lost 5 bases; unmatched junction nucleotides: 9.